The 21 T cell receptor beta chains presented below share a single source sample, sequenced in a study of blood T cell repertoires in COVID-19. Assay: immunoSEQ multiplex PCR; the TCRdb copy retains only in-frame clones and omits some. The data contain some 210,000 clones, about 88% of them singletons. Sequenced input: peripheral blood. The receptors derive from a woman between 40 and 55 years old who had recovered from COVID-19.

V gene TRBV19 combines with J gene TRBJ1-1; tentative D call: TRBD1 (5 bases). The V end was cut by 5 bases, the J end by 0 bases, with 10 bases between. The germline V gene has CDR1 LNHDA and CDR2 SQIVND (reference sequence). The CDR3 has 14 amino acids. The CDR3 DNA sequence: TGTGCCAGTAGTTTGGGACTCCTGAACACTGAAGCTTTCTTT. This sequence encodes CASSLGLLNTEAFF.

This chain joins TRBV28 and TRBJ1-5, with 7 bases that match TRBD1. Germline V gene lookup returns CDR1 MDHEN and CDR2 SYDVKM. With V trimmed by 7 bases and J by 0 bases, 18 bases remained unmatched. The CDR3 has 19 amino acids. CDR3 sequence: CASTLDRVRMYYSNQPQHF. Written as DNA, the CDR3 is TGTGCCAGCACCTTAGACAGGGTTCGTATGTATTATAGCAATCAGCCCCAGCATTTT.

This sequence joins TRBV2 and TRBJ2-5; 7 bases are shared with TRBD1. This CDR3 is built from 13 residues. Germline assignment: CDR1 SNHLY and CDR2 FYNNEI. V lost 6 bases to trimming and J lost 1 base; unmatched junction nucleotides: 2. As DNA, the CDR3 is TGTGCCAGCAGGAGGGACAGCCAAGAGACCCAGTACTTC. This translates into CASRRDSQETQYF.

The gene calls are TRBV5-6 and TRBJ2-5, with 13 positions matching TRBD2. Germline V CDR1 and CDR2: SGHDT, YYEEEE. Trimming cost V 7 bases and J 3 bases; bases outside gene matches: 12. The length of the CDR3 is 17 residues. CDR3 nucleotide sequence: TGTGCCAGCCGGGACGAGGGACTAGCGGGGTACGAAGAGACCCAGTACTTC. The encoded protein is CASRDEGLAGYEETQYF.

The chain employs TRBV6-5 and TRBJ2-7, with 11 bases that match TRBD2. Trimming took 6 bases from V and 7 from J; bases not matched to a gene: 8. This CDR3 is 14 amino acids long. Looked up from germline, CDR1 is MNHEY and CDR2 is SVGAGI. The CDR3 protein is CASRLAGDFWEQYF. CDR3 in DNA: TGTGCCAGCAGACTAGCGGGAGACTTCTGGGAGCAGTACTTC.

The chain is built from TRBV6-5 and TRBJ1-3; D not resolved. Trimming pared 9 bases from V and 5 bases from J, leaving 17 bases between. Germline lookup yields CDR1 MNHEY and CDR2 SVGAGI. The CDR3 is made up of 14 amino acids. This chain's CDR3 is CARRIYLLRNTIYF. For the CDR3, the DNA is TGTGCCAGAAGAATATACTTATTAAGAAACACCATATATTTT.

The V call is TRBV27, the J call TRBJ1-1; 9 nucleotides line up with TRBD1. The germline gives CDR1 MNHEY, CDR2 SMNVEV (reference sequence). CDR3 size: 13 residues. Trimming at V came to 8 bases and at J to 4 bases, leaving 5 bases not matched to a gene. Here the CDR3 DNA reads TGTGCCAGCTTGGGACAGGGAGGCACTGAAGCTTTCTTT. Translating gives CASLGQGGTEAFF.

V usage is TRBV7-9 and J usage is TRBJ2-3; D remains ambiguous. From germline, CDR1 is SEHNR and CDR2 FQNEAQ (reference sequence). This CDR3 comprises 13 residues. V lost 3 bases and J 1 base, leaving 5 bases between the germline ends. Here the CDR3 DNA reads TGTGCCAGCAGCTTCCGGGGCACAGATACGCAGTATTTT. It yields the protein CASSFRGTDTQYF.

The chain carries TRBV9 and TRBJ2-3, with 13 positions matching TRBD2. The germline V gene encodes CDR1 SGDLS and CDR2 YYNGEE. The CDR3 is 17 residues long. V lost 0 bases, J lost 4 bases, and 5 bases stayed unmatched. For the CDR3, the DNA is TGTGCCAGCAGCGTAGGTGGACTAGCGGGAGTATCAGATACGCAGTATTTT. It codes for CASSVGGLAGVSDTQYF.

This chain links TRBV28 with TRBJ1-5; 7 bases are shared with TRBD1. CDR1 and CDR2 from the germline V gene are MDHEN and SYDVKM. This CDR3 has 16 residues. The ends lost 4 bases at V and 0 bases at J; junction bases unmatched: 6. CDR3 nucleotides: TGTGCCAGCAGTTCCATGACAGGGAATAGCAATCAGCCCCAGCATTTT. Residues: CASSSMTGNSNQPQHF.

The V and J genes are TRBV30 and TRBJ2-5; the D gene is possibly TRBD2 (5 bases). The CDR3 has 11 residues. Trimming took 8 bases from V and 2 from J, leaving 9 bases between them. The V gene's germline CDR1 is GTSNPN and CDR2 SVGIG (reference sequence). CDR3 residues: CAGGLQETQYF. In nucleotides, the CDR3 is TGTGCCGGAGGACTTCAAGAGACCCAGTACTTC.

The CDR3 coding sequence is TGTGCCAGCAGCCGATACGAACGGTCGTATGAAAAACTGTTTTTT. Residues: CASSRYERSYEKLFF. The rearrangement uses TRBV7-9 and TRBJ1-4; no firm D call. Between the trimmed V and J ends, which lost 5 bases and 6 bases, there was a span of 16 bases. In germline, CDR1 is SEHNR, CDR2 FQNEAQ (reference sequence). This CDR3 is 15 amino acids long.

CDR3 DNA sequence: TGTGCCAGTAGTCTGATGGGGGGTGAGACCCAGTACTTC. This sequence encodes CASSLMGGETQYF. The chain carries TRBV19 and TRBJ2-5; tentatively, D is TRBD2 (6 bases). The CDR3 totals 13 residues. Germline V CDR1 and CDR2: LNHDA, SQIVND (reference sequence). The ends were cut back, 5 bases at V and 5 bases at J, with 12 bases in the middle.

The chain combines TRBV27 with TRBJ2-7; 7 bases map to TRBD1. V shed 0 bases, J shed 1 base, and the junction held 6 bases outside the gene matches. Germline lookup yields CDR1 MNHEY and CDR2 SMNVEV (reference sequence). This CDR3 has 16 residues. CDR3: CASSLSAATGSYEQYF. The CDR3 DNA sequence: TGTGCCAGCAGTTTATCCGCCGCGACAGGGTCCTACGAGCAGTACTTC.

This chain uses TRBV27 with TRBJ2-3; 10 bases agree with TRBD1. V lost 8 bases and J lost 5; bases outside the gene matches: 10. This CDR3 contains 15 residues. CDR1 MNHEY and CDR2 SMNVEV come from the germline V gene (reference sequence). The CDR3 spells CASATGQGVGDTQYF. CDR3 bases: TGTGCCAGCGCCACCGGACAGGGGGTAGGAGATACGCAGTATTTT.

The chain uses TRBV7-8 and TRBJ2-7, with 8 nucleotides matching TRBD1. The CDR3 has 14 residues. Trimming took 7 bases from V and 2 from J; bases not matched to a gene: 7. Looked up from germline, CDR1 is SGHVS and CDR2 is FQNEAQ. This CDR3 reads CASTLDRATYEQYF. CDR3 in DNA: TGTGCCAGCACCCTGGACAGGGCTACCTACGAGCAGTACTTC.

The chain combines TRBV27 with TRBJ2-2; no firm D call. The germline V and J ends were trimmed by 3 bases and 6 bases, with 5 bases remaining between them. There are 12 residues in the CDR3. CDR1 MNHEY and CDR2 SMNVEV come from the germline V gene (reference sequence). CDR3 DNA sequence: TGTGCCAGCAGTTTGTATTCCGGGGAGCTGTTTTTT. This codes for CASSLYSGELFF.

DNA for the CDR3: TGCGCCAGCAGCTGGACGGGACTAGCGGGAGGGGCATCTAGCACAGATACGCAGTATTTT. This encodes CASSWTGLAGGASSTDTQYF. This chain joins TRBV5-1 and TRBJ2-3; 16 nucleotides agree with TRBD2. The CDR3 contains 20 residues. Germline CDR1 and CDR2: SGHRS and YFSETQ. Trimming removed 3 bases from V and 0 bases from J; junction bases left unmatched: 10.

Remarks on this clone: The sample has other DNA sequences that encode this CDR3 too. The chain carries TRBV3-1 (or the pseudogene TRBV3-2) and TRBJ2-1, with D possibly being TRBD2 (5 bases). Trimming shortened V by 0 bases and J by 0 bases, and 6 bases separated the two germline ends. The CDR3 sequence is 15 residues long. CDR1 is LGHDT, CDR2 YNNKEL, per germline (reference sequence). CDR3 sequence reads: CASSQDGSSYNEQFF. In DNA form, the CDR3 reads TGTGCCAGCAGCCAAGATGGGAGCTCCTACAATGAGCAGTTCTTC.

The chain carries TRBV18 and TRBJ1-1, with D hard to call. CDR1 is KGHSH, CDR2 LQKENI, per germline. Deletions cut 1 base from V and 4 bases from J, with 13 bases between. This CDR3 has 15 residues. The CDR3 sequence: CASSPQEVRGTEAFF. The CDR3 DNA sequence: TGTGCCAGCTCACCACAGGAGGTCCGAGGCACTGAAGCTTTCTTT.

The gene calls are TRBV4-1 and TRBJ1-6; D is unclear. Trimming removed 0 bases from V and 9 bases from J, with 12 bases in between. CDR1 and CDR2 from the germline V gene are MGHRA and YSYEKL. CDR3 length: 15 residues. CDR3 nucleotides: TGCGCCAGCAGCCAAGACTCTCGGGGTGGTTCACCCCTCCACTTT. It is translated as CASSQDSRGGSPLHF.